This T cell receptor beta chain derives from a study of blood T cell repertoires in COVID-19 (dated by TCRdb to about 2020). About the full investigation: Collaborator samples came from the United States, Italy and Spain and covered acute and convalescent phases of COVID-19. Samples were obtained from the ongoing ImmuneRACE study (first 160 participants) and from about 1,300 subjects provided by 6 global collaborators. Where available, HLA class I and class II types were obtained from metadata supplied by the sample provider rather than from assay-based typing. The material from the prospective study consisted of cDNA or gDNA derived from T cells, B-cell-depleted T cells, or PBMCs. The sample metadata nearly always contained a de-identified subject ID, COVID-19 status, age in years and sex. The repertoires were made available in a free public database intended to serve as a resource for research on the immune response to SARS-CoV-2. The dataset comprised deeply sampled blood TCRbeta repertoires from subjects exposed to, actively infected with, or recovered from COVID-19.

As for this clone: Its antigen is currently not known. No much larger clonotype is one base removed from it; base qualities were not supplied.

TCRbeta CDR3 regions were amplified from genomic DNA using the immunoSEQ Assay, a bias-controlled multiplex PCR. The paper's processing steps were these. Nucleated cell counts per sample were estimated from amplification of reference gene primers within the assay. To quantify the absolute abundance of each unique TCRbeta CDR3 rearrangement, sequence reads were collapsed and filtered. For each sample, productive Simpson clonality was calculated as the square root of Simpson's diversity index over productive rearrangements. The table comes from immuneACCESS by way of TCRdb, which keeps in-frame sequences with V and J called. Part of the clones is missing from these tables; in studies checked, under half for an unresolved V gene and the rest for unknown reasons. V, J and clone size derive from that table, while D and trimming were established from the DNA sequence. Here the sample has hundreds of thousands of clones; 90% to 95% occur a single time. The ten largest clones add up to around 0.85% of the sample.

CDR1 and CDR2 are read off the germline V gene as MNHEY and SVGEGT. At the junction V is shortened by 5 bases and J by 3 bases, with 8 bases in between. The CDR3 spans 13 residues, from the cysteine through the phenylalanine. The sequence is cut down to CDR3 DNA, 39 bases in frame from base 1. Paper-wide results and their limitations: How much clinical and demographic metadata was included differed by source and by participant, and the metadata was provided uncurated.

In Seattle, one collaborating source enrolled patients while the infection was active and tracked those patients longitudinally over the course of disease. Each collaborating institution followed its own protocols to collect whole blood in K2EDTA tubes. For TCRbeta analysis, collaborator samples were shipped as frozen whole blood, as isolated PBMCs, or as DNA extracted from either sample type. The rearranged segments are TRBV6-2 or TRBV6-3 and TRBJ1-5; TRBD1 could be the D gene, as 5 bases match. Sequences were obtained from peripheral blood. The sequence derives from a man aged 55 to 69 with COVID-19, enrolled during active disease. CDR3 reads: CASSRQTNQPQHF. At the DNA level, the sequence is TGTGCCAGCAGTCGACAGACCAATCAGCCCCAGCATTTT.